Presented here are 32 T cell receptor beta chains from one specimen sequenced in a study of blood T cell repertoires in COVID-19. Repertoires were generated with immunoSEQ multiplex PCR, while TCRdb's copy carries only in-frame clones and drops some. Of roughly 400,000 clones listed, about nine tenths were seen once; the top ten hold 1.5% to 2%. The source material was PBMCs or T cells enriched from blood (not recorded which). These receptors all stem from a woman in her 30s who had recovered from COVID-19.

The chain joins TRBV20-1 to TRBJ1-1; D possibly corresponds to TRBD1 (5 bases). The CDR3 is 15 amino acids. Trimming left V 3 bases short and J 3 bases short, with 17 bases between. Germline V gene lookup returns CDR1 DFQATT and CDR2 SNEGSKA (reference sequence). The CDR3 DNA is TGCAGTGCTAGTGAGAACGGGGGTATTGACACTGAAGCTTTCTTT. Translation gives CSASENGGIDTEAFF.

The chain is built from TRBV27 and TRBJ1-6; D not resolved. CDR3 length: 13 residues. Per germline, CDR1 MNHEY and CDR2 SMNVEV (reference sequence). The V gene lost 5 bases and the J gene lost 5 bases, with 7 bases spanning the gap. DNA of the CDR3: TGTGCCAGCAGTGGACTCAATAATTCACCCCTCCACTTT. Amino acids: CASSGLNNSPLHF.

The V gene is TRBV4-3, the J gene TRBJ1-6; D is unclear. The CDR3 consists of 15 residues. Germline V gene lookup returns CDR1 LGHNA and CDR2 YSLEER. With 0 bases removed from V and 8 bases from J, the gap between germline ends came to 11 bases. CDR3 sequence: CASSQESLYYSPLHF. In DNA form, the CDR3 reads TGCGCCAGCAGCCAAGAGAGTCTGTACTATTCACCCCTCCACTTT.

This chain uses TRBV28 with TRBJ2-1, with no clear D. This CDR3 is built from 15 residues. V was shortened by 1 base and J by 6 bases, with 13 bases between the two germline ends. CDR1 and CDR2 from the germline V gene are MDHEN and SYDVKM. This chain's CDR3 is CASSLLSSFPNEQFF. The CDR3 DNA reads TGTGCCAGCAGTTTATTGTCTAGTTTTCCCAATGAGCAGTTCTTC.

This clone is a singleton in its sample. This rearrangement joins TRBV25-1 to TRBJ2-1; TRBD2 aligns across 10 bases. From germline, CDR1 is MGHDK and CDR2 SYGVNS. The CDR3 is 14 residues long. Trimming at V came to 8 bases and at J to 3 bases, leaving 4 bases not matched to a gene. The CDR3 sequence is CASALAGVYNEQFF. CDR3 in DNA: TGTGCCAGCGCGCTAGCGGGAGTCTACAATGAGCAGTTCTTC.

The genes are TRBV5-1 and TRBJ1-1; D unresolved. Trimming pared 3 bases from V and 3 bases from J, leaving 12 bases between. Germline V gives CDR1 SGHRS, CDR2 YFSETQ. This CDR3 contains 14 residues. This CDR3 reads CASSYRGSHTEAFF. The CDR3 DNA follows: TGCGCCAGCAGCTATCGCGGGTCGCACACTGAAGCTTTCTTT. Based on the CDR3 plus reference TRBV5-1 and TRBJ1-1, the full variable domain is KAGVTQTPRYLIKTRGQQVTLSCSPISGHRSVSWYQQTPGQGLQFLFEYFSETQRNKGNFPGRFSGRQFSNSRSEMNVSTLELGDSALYLCASSYRGSHTEAFFGQGTRLTVV.

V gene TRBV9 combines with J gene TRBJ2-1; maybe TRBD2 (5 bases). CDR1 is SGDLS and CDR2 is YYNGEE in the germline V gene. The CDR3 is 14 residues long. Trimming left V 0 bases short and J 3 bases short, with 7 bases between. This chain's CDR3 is CASSVGGNYNEQFF. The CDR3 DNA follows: TGTGCCAGCAGCGTAGGAGGGAACTACAATGAGCAGTTCTTC.

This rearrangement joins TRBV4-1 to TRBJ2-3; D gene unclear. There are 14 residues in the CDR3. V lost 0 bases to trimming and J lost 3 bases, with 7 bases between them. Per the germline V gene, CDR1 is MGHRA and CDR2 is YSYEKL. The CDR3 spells CASSQEIRTDTQYF. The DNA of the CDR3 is TGCGCCAGCAGCCAAGAGATCAGGACAGATACGCAGTATTTT.

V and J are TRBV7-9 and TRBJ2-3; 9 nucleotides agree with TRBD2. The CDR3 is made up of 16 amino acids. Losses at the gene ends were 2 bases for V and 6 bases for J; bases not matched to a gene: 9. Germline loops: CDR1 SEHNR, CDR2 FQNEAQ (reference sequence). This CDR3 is CASSLNVAGVVDTQYF. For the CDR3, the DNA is TGTGCCAGCAGCTTAAACGTAGCGGGGGTTGTGGATACGCAGTATTTT.

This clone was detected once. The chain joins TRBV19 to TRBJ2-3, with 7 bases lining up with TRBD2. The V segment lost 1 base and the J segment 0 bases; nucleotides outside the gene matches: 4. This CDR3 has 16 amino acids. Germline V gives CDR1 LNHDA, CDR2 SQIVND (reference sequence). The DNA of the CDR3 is TGTGCCAGTAGTATAGGGCTAGCGGCTAGCACAGATACGCAGTATTTT. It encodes CASSIGLAASTDTQYF.

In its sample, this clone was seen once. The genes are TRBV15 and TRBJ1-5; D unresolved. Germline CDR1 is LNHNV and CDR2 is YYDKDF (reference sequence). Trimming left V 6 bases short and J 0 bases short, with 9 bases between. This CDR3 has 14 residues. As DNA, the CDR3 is TGTGCCACCAGGGGGAGCCATAGCAATCAGCCCCAGCATTTT. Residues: CATRGSHSNQPQHF.

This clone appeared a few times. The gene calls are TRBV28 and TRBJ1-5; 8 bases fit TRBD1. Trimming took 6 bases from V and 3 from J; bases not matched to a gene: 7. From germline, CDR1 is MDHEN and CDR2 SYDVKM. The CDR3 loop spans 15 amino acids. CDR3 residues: CASSPGQAFNQPQHF. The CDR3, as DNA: TGTGCCAGCAGCCCGGGACAGGCTTTCAATCAGCCCCAGCATTTT.

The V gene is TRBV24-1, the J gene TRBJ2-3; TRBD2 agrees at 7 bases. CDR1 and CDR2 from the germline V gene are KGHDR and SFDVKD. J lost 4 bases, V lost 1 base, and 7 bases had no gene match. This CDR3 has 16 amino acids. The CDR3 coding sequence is TGTGCCACCAGTGATTTAAAGTCTAGCGGCGCAGATACGCAGTATTTT. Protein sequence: CATSDLKSSGADTQYF.

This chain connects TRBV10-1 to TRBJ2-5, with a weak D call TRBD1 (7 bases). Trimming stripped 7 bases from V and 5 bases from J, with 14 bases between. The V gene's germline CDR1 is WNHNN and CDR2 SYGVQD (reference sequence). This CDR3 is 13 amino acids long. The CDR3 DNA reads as TGCGCCAGCACCCGGGACAGCGGGGAGACCCAGTACTTC. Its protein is CASTRDSGETQYF.

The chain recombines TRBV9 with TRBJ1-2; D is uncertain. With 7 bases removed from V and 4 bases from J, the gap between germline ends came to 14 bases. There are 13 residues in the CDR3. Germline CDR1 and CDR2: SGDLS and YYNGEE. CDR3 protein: CASRREAAYGYTF. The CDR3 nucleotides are TGTGCCAGCCGGAGGGAAGCAGCCTATGGCTACACCTTC. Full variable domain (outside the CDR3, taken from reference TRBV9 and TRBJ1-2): DSGVTQTPKHLITATGQRVTLRCSPRSGDLSVYWYQQSLDQGLQFLIQYYNGEERAKGNILERFSAQQFPDLHSELNLSSLELGDSALYFCASRREAAYGYTFGSGTRLTVV.

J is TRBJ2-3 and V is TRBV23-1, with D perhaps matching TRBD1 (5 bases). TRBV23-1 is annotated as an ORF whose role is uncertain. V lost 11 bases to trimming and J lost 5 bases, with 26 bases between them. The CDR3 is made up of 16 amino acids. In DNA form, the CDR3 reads TGCGCCCCCTTGAGGCGGCGACAAGACAGTGTAGATACGCAGTATTTT. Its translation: CAPLRRRQDSVDTQYF.

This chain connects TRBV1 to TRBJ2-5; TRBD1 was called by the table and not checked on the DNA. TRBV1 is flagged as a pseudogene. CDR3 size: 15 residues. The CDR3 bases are TGCACCAGCAGGCCCGACGGACAGAACCAAGAGACCCAGTACTTC. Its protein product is CTSRPDGQNQETQYF.

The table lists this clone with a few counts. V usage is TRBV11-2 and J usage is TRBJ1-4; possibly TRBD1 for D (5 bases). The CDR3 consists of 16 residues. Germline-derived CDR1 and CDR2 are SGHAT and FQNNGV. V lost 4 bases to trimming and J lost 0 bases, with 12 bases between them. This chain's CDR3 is CASSWYDSATNEKLFF. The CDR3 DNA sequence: TGTGCCAGCAGCTGGTATGACAGTGCAACTAATGAAAAACTGTTTTTT.

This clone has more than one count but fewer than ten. CDR3 nucleotides: TGCGCCAGCAGCCAAAATTCGGGACAGGGGCTCTACGAGCAGTACTTC. Protein product: CASSQNSGQGLYEQYF. The chain has TRBV4-1 and TRBJ2-7; 10 bases line up with TRBD1. Trimming took 2 bases from V and 3 from J; bases not matched to a gene: 7. CDR3 size: 16 residues. Looked up from germline, CDR1 is MGHRA and CDR2 is YSYEKL.

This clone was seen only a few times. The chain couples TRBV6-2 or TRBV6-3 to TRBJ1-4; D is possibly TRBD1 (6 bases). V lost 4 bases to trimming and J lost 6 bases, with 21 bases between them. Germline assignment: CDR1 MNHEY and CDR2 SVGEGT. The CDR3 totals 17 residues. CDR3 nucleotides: TGTGCCAGCAGTTGGGACACCGGAGGCACAATAGATGAAAAACTGTTTTTT. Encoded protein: CASSWDTGGTIDEKLFF.

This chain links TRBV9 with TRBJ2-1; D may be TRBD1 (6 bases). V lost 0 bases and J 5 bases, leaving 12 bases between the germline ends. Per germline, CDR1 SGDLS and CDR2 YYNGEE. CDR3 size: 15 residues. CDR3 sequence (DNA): TGTGCCAGCAGCGTAGCTGAGACAGGACACAATGAGCAGTTCTTC. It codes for CASSVAETGHNEQFF.

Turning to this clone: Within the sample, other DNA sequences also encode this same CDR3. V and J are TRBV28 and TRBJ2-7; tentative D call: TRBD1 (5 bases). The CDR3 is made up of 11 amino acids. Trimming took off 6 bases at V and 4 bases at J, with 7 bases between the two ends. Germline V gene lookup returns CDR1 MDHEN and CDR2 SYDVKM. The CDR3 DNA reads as TGTGCCAGCAGGGACACATACGAGCAGTACTTC. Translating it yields CASRDTYEQYF.

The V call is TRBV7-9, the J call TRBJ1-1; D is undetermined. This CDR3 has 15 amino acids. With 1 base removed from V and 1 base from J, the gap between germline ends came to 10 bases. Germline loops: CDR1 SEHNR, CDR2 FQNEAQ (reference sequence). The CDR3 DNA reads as TGTGCCAGCAGCTTAGAAGTGGCCAGGAACACTGAAGCTTTCTTT. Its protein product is CASSLEVARNTEAFF.

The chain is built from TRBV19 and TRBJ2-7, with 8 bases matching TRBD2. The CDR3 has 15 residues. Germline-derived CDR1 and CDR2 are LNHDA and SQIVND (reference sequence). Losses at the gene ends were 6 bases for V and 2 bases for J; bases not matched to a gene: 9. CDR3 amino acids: CASSPVAGGTYEQYF. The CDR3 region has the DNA TGTGCCAGTAGCCCAGTGGCGGGAGGCACCTACGAGCAGTACTTC.

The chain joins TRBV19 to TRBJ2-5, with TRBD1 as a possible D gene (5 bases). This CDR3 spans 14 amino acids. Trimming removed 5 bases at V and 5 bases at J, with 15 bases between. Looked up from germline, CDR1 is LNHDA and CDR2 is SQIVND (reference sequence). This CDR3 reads CASSPAHRGETQYF. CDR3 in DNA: TGTGCCAGTAGTCCCGCCCATAGGGGTGAGACCCAGTACTTC.

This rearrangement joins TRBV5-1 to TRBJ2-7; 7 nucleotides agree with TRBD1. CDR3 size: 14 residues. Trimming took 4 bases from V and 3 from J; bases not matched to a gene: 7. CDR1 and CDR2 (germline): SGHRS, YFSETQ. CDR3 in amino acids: CASSPVGTDYEQYF. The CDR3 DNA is TGCGCCAGCAGCCCAGTCGGGACAGACTACGAGCAGTACTTC.

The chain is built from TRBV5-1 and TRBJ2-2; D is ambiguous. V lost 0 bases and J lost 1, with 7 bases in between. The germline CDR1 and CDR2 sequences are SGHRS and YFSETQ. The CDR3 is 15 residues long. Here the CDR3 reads CASSLARQNTGELFF. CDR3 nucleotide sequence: TGCGCCAGCAGCTTGGCCAGGCAGAACACCGGGGAGCTGTTTTTT.

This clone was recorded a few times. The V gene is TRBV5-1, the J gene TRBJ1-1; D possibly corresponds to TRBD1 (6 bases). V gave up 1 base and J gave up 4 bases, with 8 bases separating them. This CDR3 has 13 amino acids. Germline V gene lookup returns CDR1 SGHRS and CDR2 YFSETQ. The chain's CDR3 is CASSLTGSTEAFF. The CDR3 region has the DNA TGCGCCAGCAGCTTGACAGGGTCCACTGAAGCTTTCTTT.

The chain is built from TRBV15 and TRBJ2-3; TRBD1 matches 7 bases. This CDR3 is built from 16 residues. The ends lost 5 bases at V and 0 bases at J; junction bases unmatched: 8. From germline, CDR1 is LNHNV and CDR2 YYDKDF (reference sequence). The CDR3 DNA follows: TGTGCCACCAGCGTCCGACAGGGTGTGAGCACAGATACGCAGTATTTT. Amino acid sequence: CATSVRQGVSTDTQYF.

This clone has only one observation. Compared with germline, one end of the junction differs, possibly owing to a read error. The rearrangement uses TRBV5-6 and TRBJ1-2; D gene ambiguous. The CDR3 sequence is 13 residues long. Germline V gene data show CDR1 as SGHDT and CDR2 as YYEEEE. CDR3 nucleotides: TGTGCCAGCAACTTGGGCCCGGGGAATGGCTACACCTTC. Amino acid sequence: CASNLGPGNGYTF.

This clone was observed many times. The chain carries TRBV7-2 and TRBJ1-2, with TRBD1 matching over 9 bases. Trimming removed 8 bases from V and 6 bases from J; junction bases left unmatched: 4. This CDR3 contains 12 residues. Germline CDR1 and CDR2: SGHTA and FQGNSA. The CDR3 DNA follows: TGTGCCAGCCTGGACAGGGGAGATGGCTACACCTTC. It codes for CASLDRGDGYTF.

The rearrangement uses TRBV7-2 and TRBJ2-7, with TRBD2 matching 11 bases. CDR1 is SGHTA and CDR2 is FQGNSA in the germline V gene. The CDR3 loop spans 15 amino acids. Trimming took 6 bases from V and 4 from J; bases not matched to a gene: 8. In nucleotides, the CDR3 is TGTGCCAGCAGACTTAGGACTAGCGGGCTATACGAGCAGTACTTC. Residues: CASRLRTSGLYEQYF. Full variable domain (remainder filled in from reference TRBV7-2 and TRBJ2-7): GAGVSQSPSNKVTEKGKDVELRCDPISGHTALYWYRQSLGQGLEFLIYFQGNSAPDKSGLPSDRFSAERTGGSVSTLTIQRTQQEDSAVYLCASRLRTSGLYEQYFGPGTRLTVT.